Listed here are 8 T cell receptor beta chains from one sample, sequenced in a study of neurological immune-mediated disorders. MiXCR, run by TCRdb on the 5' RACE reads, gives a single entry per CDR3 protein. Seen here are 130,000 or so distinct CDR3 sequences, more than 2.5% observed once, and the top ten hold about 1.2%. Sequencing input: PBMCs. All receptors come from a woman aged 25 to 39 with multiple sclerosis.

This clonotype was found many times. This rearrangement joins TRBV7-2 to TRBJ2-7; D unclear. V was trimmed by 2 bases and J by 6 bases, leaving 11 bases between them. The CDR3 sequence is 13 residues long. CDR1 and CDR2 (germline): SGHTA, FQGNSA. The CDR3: CASSLSPSGEQYF. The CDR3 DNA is TGTGCCAGCAGCTTATCACCTTCGGGCGAGCAGTACTTC.

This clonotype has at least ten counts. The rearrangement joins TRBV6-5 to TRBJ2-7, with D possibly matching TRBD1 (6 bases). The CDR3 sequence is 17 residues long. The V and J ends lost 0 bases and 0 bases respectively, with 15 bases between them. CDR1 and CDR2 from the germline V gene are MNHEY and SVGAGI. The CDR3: CASSYSSPQGSSYEQYF. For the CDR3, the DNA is TGTGCCAGCAGTTACTCTTCACCCCAGGGGAGCTCCTACGAGCAGTACTTC.

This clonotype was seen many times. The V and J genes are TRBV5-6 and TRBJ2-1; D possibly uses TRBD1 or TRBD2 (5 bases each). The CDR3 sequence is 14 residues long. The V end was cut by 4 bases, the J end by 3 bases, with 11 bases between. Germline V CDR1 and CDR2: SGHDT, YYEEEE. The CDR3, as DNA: TGTGCCAGCAGCAGGGGACCACTCTACAATGAGCAGTTCTTC. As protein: CASSRGPLYNEQFF.

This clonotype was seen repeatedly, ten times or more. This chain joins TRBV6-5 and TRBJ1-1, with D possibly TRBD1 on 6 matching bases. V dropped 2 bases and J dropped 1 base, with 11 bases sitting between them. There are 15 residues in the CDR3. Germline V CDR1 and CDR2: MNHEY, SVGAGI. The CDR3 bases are TGTGCCAGCAGTTACATCGCAGGGGCGAACACTGAAGCTTTCTTT. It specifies CASSYIAGANTEAFF.

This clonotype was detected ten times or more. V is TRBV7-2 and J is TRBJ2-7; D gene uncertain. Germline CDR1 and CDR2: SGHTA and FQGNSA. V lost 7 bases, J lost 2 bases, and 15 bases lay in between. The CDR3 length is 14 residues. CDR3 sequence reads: CASTAGDQAYEQYF. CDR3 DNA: TGTGCCAGCACCGCCGGTGACCAAGCCTACGAGCAGTACTTC.

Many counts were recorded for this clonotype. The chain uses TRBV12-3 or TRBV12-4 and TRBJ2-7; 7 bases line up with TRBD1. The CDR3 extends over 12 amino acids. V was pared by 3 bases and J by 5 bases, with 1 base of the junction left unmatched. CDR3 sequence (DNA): TGTGCCAGCAGTTTCGACAGGGACGAGCAGTACTTC. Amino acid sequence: CASSFDRDEQYF.

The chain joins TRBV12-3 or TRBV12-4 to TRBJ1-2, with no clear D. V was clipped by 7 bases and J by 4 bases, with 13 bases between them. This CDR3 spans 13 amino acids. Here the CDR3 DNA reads TGTGCCAGCACCCCCAGAGCGGGCTATGGCTACACCTTC. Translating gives CASTPRAGYGYTF.

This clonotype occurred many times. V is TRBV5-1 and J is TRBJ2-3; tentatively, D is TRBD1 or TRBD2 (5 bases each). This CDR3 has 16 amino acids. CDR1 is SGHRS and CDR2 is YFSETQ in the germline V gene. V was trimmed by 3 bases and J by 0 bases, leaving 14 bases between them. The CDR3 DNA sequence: TGCGCCAGCAGCTCCGGGACCCTGGAGAGCACAGATACGCAGTATTTT. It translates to CASSSGTLESTDTQYF.